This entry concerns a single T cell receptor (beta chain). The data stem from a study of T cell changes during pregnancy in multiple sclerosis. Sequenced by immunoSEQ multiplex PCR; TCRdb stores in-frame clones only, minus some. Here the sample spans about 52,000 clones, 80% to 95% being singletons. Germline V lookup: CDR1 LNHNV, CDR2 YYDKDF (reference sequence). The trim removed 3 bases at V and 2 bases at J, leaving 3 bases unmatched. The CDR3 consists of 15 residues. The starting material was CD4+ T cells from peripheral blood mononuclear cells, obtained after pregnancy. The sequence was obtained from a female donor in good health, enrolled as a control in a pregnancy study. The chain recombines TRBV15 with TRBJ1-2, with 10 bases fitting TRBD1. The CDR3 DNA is TGTGCCACCAGCAGTGGGACAGGGGTAAACTATGGCTACACCTTC. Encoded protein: CATSSGTGVNYGYTF.